Sequencing of this T cell receptor (beta chain) was carried out in a study of human T cells and chemical hapten exposure listed by TCRdb under 2021. Regarding the complete study: The libraries were sequenced as a pool, and the TCR yield per sample differed mostly because of small variations in library volumes within the pool. In alopecia patients, the study followed how the peripheral blood TCR repertoire changed in vivo over primary and secondary sensitization to diphenylcyclopropenone (DPC), a hapten.

This clonotype was seen a few times. Its antigen is still unknown. Nothing much larger sits one base from this clone, and base qualities are not available. From the germline V gene (reference sequence), CDR1 is GTSNPN and CDR2 is SVGIG. The CDR3, cysteine through phenylalanine, is 14 amino acids long. Only the CDR3 DNA is retained, 42 bases long and in frame from the first base. Trimming leaves V shorter by 0 bases and J shorter by 8 bases, with the junction holding 6 bases beyond the gene matches. Unfractionated whole blood was collected in Tempus Blood RNA tubes, and total RNA was extracted from that blood. About five healthy volunteers were used as TCR sequencing controls and were bled at day 0, 2 weeks and 6 weeks. What the study reported, not specific to this receptor: The number of TCRs above 1 in 1000 frequency did not change with DPC sensitization; there was no evidence of global repertoire structure alterations. After repeated subsampling, changes were observed in the strength of the expansion versus patch-test correlation and in the threshold at which the correlation became significant.

During library preparation, unique molecular identifiers were attached to individual cDNA molecules so that TCRs could be counted quantitatively and reproducibly. For every blood RNA sample, sequencing covered both the TCR alpha and TCR beta chains. Per the source publication's procedure: A median of around 96,000 TCRs per sample was observed, with a range of about 23,224 to 750,000. V, J and CDR3 annotation of the TCR reads was carried out using the Decombinator software suite. To make PS versus PT1 abundance plots, every sample was subsampled to the same number of TCRs (28,000). Expanded TCRs were defined as absent before sensitization and observed at least eight times at the 2-week time point. The public reads were quality trimmed at Q25 with fastp and then assembled into clones with MiXCR by TCRdb, keeping productive beta chains. Entries are consolidated by CDR3 protein sequence, retaining the most common genes and DNA. TCRdb's processing, not the authors', yielded these V and J calls. This sample gives 100,000 to 150,000 distinct CDR3 sequences in total; over 6.5% of them show up just once. Of the sample, 1.2% to 1.5% falls within the top ten clones.

Sample: whole blood. The clonotype was recovered from a human donor in good health. Some clones in this sample may be carry-over from other donors' samples. Donor details come from another sample of the same person, matched by shared clones. The rearrangement joined TRBV30 to TRBJ1-2, with 10 junctional bases fitting TRBD1. The CDR3 protein is CAWSVIGQGEGYTF. The DNA sequence reads TGTGCCTGGAGTGTAATTGGACAGGGGGAGGGCTACACCTTC.